One and the same sample provided the 5 T cell receptor beta chains below, sequenced in a study of OX40 agonist ivuxolimab in advanced cancers. The repertoire was sequenced with immunoSEQ multiplex PCR; TCRdb's copy has only in-frame clones and lacks some. The sample includes 77,000 or so clones, 92% of them seen just once. Specimen: CD4+ or CD8+ T cells sorted from blood, collected in a trial of the OX40 agonist ivuxolimab. The source is an adult with an advanced solid tumor such as melanoma, head and neck, liver or kidney cancer.

The chain uses TRBV4-1 and TRBJ1-5; tentative D call: TRBD1 (6 bases). V was trimmed by 0 bases and J by 4 bases, leaving 10 bases between them. The CDR3 spans 15 residues. Germline CDR1 is MGHRA and CDR2 is YSYEKL. The CDR3 nucleotides are TGCGCCAGCAGCCAAGAAGTGCAGGGGAATCAGCCCCAGCATTTT. Amino acids: CASSQEVQGNQPQHF.

The genes are TRBV4-1 and TRBJ1-2; 9 positions agree with TRBD1. With 3 bases clipped from V and 2 bases from J, the junction kept 1 base outside the gene matches. This CDR3 region has 14 residues. Germline CDR1 is MGHRA and CDR2 is YSYEKL. The DNA of the CDR3 is TGCGCCAGCAGCCACGACAGGGGGAACTATGGCTACACCTTC. Translated, it gives CASSHDRGNYGYTF.

The chain has TRBV5-8 and TRBJ2-7, with D perhaps assigned TRBD1 or TRBD2 (5 bases each). CDR1 is SGHTS, CDR2 YDEGEE, per germline. V gave up 4 bases and J gave up 6 bases, with 23 bases separating them. The CDR3 is 16 residues long. CDR3 region: CASSHRDRRNEAEQYF. CDR3 nucleotides: TGTGCCAGCAGCCACCGGGACCGTCGAAATGAAGCCGAGCAGTACTTC.

V gene TRBV27 combines with J gene TRBJ2-7; no clear D gene. Germline CDR1 and CDR2: MNHEY and SMNVEV (reference sequence). The CDR3 sequence is 13 residues long. V lost 5 bases and J 4 bases, leaving 12 bases between the germline ends. The CDR3 DNA reads TGTGCCAGCAGTCCAGGTCAATCGTACGAGCAGTACTTC. Translated: CASSPGQSYEQYF.

In its sample, this clone was seen once. The chain couples TRBV7-6 to TRBJ2-7; 8 nucleotides agree with TRBD2. V lost 4 bases and J lost 6; bases outside the gene matches: 8. Germline V lookup: CDR1 SGHVS, CDR2 FNYEAQ. The CDR3 sequence is 14 residues long. The CDR3 spells CASSSGGAVGEQYF. The CDR3 bases are TGTGCCAGCAGCTCGGGAGGGGCAGTCGGCGAGCAGTACTTC.